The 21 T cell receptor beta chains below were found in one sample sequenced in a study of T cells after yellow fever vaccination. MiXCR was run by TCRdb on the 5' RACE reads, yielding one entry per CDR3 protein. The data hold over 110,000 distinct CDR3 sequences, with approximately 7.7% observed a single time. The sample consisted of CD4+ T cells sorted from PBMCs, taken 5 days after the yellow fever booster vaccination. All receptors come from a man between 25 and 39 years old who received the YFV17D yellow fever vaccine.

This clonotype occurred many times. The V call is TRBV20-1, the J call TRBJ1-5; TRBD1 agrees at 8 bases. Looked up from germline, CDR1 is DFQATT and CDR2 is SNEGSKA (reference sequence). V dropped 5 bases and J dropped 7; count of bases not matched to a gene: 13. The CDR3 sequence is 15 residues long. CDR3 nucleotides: TGCAGTGCTCCAGATTCAGACAGGGGTTGGCAGCCCCAGCATTTT. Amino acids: CSAPDSDRGWQPQHF.

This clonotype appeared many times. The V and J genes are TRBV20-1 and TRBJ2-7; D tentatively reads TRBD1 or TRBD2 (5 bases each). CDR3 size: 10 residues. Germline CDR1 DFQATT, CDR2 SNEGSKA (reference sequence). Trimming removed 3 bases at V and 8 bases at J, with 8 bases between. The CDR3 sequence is CSARGPKQYF. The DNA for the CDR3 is TGCAGTGCTAGGGGACCTAAGCAGTACTTC.

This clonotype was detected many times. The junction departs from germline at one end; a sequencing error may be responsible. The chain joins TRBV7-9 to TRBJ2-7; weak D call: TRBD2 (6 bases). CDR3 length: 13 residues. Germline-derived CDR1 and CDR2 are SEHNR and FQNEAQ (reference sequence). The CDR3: CASGFRGGTEQYF. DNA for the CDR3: TGTGCCAGCGGCTTTAGGGGCGGGACCGAGCAGTACTTC.

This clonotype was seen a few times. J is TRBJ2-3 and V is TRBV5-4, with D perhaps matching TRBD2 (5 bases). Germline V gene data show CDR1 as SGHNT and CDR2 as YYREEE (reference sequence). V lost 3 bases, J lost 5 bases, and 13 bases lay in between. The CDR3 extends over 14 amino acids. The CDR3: CASSYRADGDTQYF. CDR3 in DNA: TGTGCCAGCAGCTACAGAGCGGATGGAGATACGCAGTATTTT.

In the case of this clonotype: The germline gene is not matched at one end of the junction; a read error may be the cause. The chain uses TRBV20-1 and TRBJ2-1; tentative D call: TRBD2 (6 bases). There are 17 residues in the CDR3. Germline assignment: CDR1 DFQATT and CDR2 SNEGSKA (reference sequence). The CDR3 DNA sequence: TGCTGTGCTAGTCTTAGTAGATCTAGCGTCTCCTACAATGAGCAGTTCTTC. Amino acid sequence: CCASLSRSSVSYNEQFF.

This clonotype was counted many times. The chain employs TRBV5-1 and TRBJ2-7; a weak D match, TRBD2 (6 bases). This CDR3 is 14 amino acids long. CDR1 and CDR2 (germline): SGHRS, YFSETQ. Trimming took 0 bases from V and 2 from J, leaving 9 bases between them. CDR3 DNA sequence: TGCGCCAGCAGCTTGGGGGAGGACCCCTACGAGCAGTACTTC. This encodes CASSLGEDPYEQYF.

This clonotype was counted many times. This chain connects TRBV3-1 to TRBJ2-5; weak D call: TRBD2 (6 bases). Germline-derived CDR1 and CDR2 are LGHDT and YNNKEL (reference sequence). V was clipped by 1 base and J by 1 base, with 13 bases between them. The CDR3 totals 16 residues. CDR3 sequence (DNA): TGTGCCAGCAGCCAAGTTGGAGGCGGGACCCAAGAGACCCAGTACTTC. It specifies CASSQVGGGTQETQYF.

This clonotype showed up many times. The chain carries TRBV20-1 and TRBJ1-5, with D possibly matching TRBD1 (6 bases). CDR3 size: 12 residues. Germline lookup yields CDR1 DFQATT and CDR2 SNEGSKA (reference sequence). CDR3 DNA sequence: TGCAGCGTGGGCGGGGGCCATCAGCCCCAGCATTTT. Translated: CSVGGGHQPQHF.

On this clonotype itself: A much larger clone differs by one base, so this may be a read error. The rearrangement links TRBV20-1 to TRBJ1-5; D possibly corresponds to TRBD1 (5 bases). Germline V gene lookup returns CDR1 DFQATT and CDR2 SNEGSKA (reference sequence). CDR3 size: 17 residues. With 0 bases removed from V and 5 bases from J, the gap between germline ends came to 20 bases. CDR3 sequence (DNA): TGCAGTGCTAGAGATTTGGGACCGGGAAGCACGGATCAGCCCCAGCATTTT. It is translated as CSARDLGPGSTDQPQHF.

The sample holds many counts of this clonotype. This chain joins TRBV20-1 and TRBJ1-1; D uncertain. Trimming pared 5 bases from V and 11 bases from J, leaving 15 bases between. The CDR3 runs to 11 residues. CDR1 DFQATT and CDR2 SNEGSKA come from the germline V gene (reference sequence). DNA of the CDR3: TGCAGTGCTGTCGGTGCTCTGGGCGCTTTCTTT. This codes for CSAVGALGAFF.

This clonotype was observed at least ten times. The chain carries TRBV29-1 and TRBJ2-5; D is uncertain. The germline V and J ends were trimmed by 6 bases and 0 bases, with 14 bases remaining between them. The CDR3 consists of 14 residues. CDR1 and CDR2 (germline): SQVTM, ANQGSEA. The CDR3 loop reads CSVYRYPDQETQYF. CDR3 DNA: TGCAGCGTGTATAGGTACCCAGACCAAGAGACCCAGTACTTC.

The CDR3 DNA reads as TGCGCCAGCAGCCTAAGGGGAGAGTCCTACGAGCAGTACTTC. As protein: CASSLRGESYEQYF. V is TRBV5-1 and J is TRBJ2-7, with D possibly being TRBD1 or TRBD2 (5 bases each). Germline assignment: CDR1 SGHRS and CDR2 YFSETQ. Trimming removed 4 bases from V and 1 base from J, with 12 bases in between. The CDR3 has 14 residues.

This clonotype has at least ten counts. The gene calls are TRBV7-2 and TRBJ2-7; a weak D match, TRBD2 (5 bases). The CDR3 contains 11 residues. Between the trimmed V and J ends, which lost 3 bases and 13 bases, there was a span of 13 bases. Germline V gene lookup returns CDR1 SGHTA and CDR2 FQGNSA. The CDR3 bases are TGTGCCAGCAGCTTGGACTCTCTTCTCTACTTC. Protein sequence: CASSLDSLLYF. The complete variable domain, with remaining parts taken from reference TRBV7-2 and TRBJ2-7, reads GAGVSQSPSNKVTEKGKDVELRCDPISGHTALYWYRQSLGQGLEFLIYFQGNSAPDKSGLPSDRFSAERTGGSVSTLTIQRTQQEDSAVYLCASSLDSLLYFGPGTRLTVT.

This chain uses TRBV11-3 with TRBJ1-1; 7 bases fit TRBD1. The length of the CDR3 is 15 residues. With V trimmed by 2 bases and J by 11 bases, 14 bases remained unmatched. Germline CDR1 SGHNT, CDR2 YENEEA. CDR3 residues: CASSLPPGEGAQAFF. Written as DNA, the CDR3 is TGTGCCAGCAGCTTACCCCCGGGGGAGGGGGCTCAGGCTTTCTTT.

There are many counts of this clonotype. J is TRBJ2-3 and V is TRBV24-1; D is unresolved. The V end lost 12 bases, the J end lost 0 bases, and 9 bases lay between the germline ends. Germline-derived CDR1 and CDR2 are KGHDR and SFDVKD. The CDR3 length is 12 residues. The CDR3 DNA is TGTGCCGTAGGGATAAGCACAGATACGCAGTATTTT. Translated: CAVGISTDTQYF.

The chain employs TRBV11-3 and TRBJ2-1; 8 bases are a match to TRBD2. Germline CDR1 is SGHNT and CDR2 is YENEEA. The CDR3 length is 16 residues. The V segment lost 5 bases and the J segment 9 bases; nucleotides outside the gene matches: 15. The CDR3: CASSPTARSGSREQFF. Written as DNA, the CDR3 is TGTGCCAGCAGCCCCACCGCCCGCAGCGGGAGCCGTGAGCAGTTCTTC.

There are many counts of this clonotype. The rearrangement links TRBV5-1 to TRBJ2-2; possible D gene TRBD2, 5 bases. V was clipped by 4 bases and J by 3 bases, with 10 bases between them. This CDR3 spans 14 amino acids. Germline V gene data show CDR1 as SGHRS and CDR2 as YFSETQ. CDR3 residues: CASSHGMDTGELFF. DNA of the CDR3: TGCGCCAGCAGCCACGGGATGGACACCGGGGAGCTGTTTTTT.

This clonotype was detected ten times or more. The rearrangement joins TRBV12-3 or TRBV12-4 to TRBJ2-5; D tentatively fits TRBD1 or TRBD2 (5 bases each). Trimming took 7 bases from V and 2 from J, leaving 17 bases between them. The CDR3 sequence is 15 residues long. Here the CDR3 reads CASTGTRHLQETQYF. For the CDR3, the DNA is TGTGCCAGCACCGGGACGAGACACCTACAAGAGACCCAGTACTTC.

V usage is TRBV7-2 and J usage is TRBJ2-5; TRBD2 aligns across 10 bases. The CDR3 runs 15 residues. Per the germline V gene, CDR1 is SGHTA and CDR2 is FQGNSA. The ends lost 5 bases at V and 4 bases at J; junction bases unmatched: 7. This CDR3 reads CASSRASGSSETQYF. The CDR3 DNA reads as TGTGCCAGCAGCCGGGCTAGCGGGAGTTCAGAGACCCAGTACTTC.

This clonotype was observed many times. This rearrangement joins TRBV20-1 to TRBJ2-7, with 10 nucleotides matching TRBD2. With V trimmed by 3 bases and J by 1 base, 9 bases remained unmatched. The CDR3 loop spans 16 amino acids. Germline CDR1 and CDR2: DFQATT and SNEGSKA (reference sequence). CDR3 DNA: TGCAGTGCTAGTGATCCCCTAGCGGGAGAGTCCTACGAGCAGTACTTC. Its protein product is CSASDPLAGESYEQYF.

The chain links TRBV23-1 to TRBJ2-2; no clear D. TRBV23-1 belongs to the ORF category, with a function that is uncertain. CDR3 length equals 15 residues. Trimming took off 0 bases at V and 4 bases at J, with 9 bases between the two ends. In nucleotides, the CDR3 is TGCGCCAGCAGTCAATCCCCTAGTTGCACCGGGGAGCTGTTTTTT. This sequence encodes CASSQSPSCTGELFF.